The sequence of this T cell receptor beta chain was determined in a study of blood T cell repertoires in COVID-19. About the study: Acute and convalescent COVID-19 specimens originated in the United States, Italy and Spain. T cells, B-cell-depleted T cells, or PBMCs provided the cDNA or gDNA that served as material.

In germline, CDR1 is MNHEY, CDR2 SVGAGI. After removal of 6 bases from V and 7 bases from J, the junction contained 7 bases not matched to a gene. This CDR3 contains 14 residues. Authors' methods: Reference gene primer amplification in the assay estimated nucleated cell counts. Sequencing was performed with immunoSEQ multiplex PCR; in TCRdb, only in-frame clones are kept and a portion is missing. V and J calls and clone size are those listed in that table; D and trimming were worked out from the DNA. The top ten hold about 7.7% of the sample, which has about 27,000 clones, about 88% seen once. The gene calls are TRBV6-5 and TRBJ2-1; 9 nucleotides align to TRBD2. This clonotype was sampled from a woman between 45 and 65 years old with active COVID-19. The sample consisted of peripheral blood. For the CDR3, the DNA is TGTGCCAGCAGCCGAGCGGGAGGAATTAATGAGCAGTTCTTC. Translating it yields CASSRAGGINEQFF.